The rows below give T cell receptor beta chains drawn from one sample of a study of long-term antiretroviral therapy in people with HIV. Profiled with immunoSEQ multiplex PCR; TCRdb holds only in-frame clones, not every one. Among under 15,000 clones listed, around 80% were seen once. The material sequenced was unsorted PBMCs, taken 3.4 years after starting antiretroviral therapy. Receptors were obtained from a man aged 35 to 55 with HIV. Each CDR3 is given with its conserved first and last residue. A D gene is named only where the DNA matches it firmly. Size values are once, few and many counts, or a class for expanded clones, and some rows have none.

d_call j_call v_call cdr3_length clone_size cdr3_aa cdr3_nt
TRBD1 TRBJ2-7 TRBV7-2 15 - CASSPLQGISYEQYF TGTGCCAGCAGCCCCCTACAGGGGATCTCCTACGAGCAGTACTTC
- TRBJ2-1 TRBV2 10 - CASSEYEQFF TGTGCCAGCAGTGAATATGAGCAGTTCTTC
- TRBJ1-1 TRBV5-5 15 - CASSLYGGGRTEAFF TGTGCCAGCAGCTTGTATGGGGGAGGACGCACTGAAGCTTTCTTT
- TRBJ2-5 TRBV19 15 - CASSIIGGYGETQYF TGTGCCAGTAGTATTATAGGAGGGTACGGAGAGACCCAGTACTTC
- TRBJ2-3 TRBV2 12 - CASSERAYTQYF TGTGCCAGCAGTGAACGCGCATATACGCAGTATTTT
- TRBJ2-7 TRBV9 14 - CASSIRRDGYEQYF TGTGCCAGCAGCATAAGGAGGGACGGCTACGAGCAGTACTTC
TRBD2 TRBJ2-1 TRBV7-3 15 - CASSLIGGRGEEQFF TGTGCCAGCAGCTTAATCGGCGGGAGAGGAGAGGAGCAGTTCTTC
- TRBJ1-1 TRBV18 15 - CASSPPSGVATEAFF TGTGCCAGCTCACCACCGTCCGGGGTTGCCACTGAAGCTTTCTTT
TRBD1 TRBJ2-1 TRBV11-3 18 - CASSLHPGQGREYNEQFF TGTGCCAGCAGCTTACACCCCGGACAGGGTCGGGAGTACAATGAGCAGTTCTTC
- TRBJ1-2 TRBV10-3 12 - CAINRGSHGYTF TGTGCCATCAACCGGGGATCTCATGGCTACACCTTC
TRBD1 TRBJ2-7 TRBV6-1 13 - CASRDRGFYEQYF TGTGCCAGCCGGGACAGGGGATTCTACGAGCAGTACTTC
TRBD2 TRBJ2-1 TRBV5-1 14 - CASSFELAGGEQFF TGCGCCAGCAGCTTCGAGCTAGCGGGAGGCGAGCAGTTCTTC
TRBD2 TRBJ2-3 TRBV7-8 16 - CASSSRTSGSKDTQYF TGTGCCAGCAGCTCTAGGACTAGCGGGAGTAAGGATACGCAGTATTTT
TRBD1 TRBJ2-1 TRBV7-6 14 - CASRGTDSYNEQFF TGTGCCAGCAGAGGGACAGACTCCTACAATGAGCAGTTCTTC
- TRBJ2-2 TRBV4-3 19 - CASSQEYLPRDHNTGELFF TGCGCCAGCAGCCAAGAATATCTCCCCCGGGACCATAACACCGGGGAGCTGTTTTTT
TRBD1 TRBJ1-2 TRBV28 14 once CASSSGQGDYGYTF TGTGCCAGCAGTTCGGGACAGGGCGACTATGGCTACACCTTC
- TRBJ1-1 TRBV10-3 12 - CAIRGGGTEAFF TGTGCCATCAGGGGAGGGGGGACTGAAGCTTTCTTT
TRBD2 TRBJ2-7 TRBV6-1 14 - CASARSGRHNEQYF TGTGCCAGCGCCCGTAGCGGGAGACACAACGAGCAGTACTTC
- TRBJ2-1 TRBV20-1 11 - CSADLGNEQFF TGCAGTGCGGACTTAGGGAATGAGCAGTTCTTC
- TRBJ1-1 TRBV15 15 - CATSRDQGWNTEAFF TGTGCCACCAGCAGAGATCAGGGGTGGAACACTGAAGCTTTCTTT
- TRBJ2-3 TRBV7-3 15 once CASSSLGADRDTQYF TGTGCCAGCAGCTCGCTAGGTGCTGACAGAGATACGCAGTATTTT
TRBD1 TRBJ2-2 TRBV5-1 15 - CASSPDRVGIGELFF TGCGCCAGCAGTCCTGACAGGGTCGGAATCGGGGAGCTGTTTTTT
TRBD2 TRBJ2-1 TRBV11-1 16 - CASSSTGTSGSHEQFF TGTGCCAGCAGCTCAACCGGGACTAGCGGGAGCCACGAGCAGTTCTTC
TRBD1 TRBJ2-1 TRBV11-3 15 - CASSLTDRGYNEQFF TGTGCCAGCAGCTTAACGGACAGGGGCTACAATGAGCAGTTCTTC
- TRBJ2-7 TRBV27 14 - CASSLRQGTYEQYF TGTGCCAGCAGTCTCAGGCAGGGGACCTACGAGCAGTACTTC
TRBD2 TRBJ2-1 TRBV29-1 15 - CSVLGLAGWIDEQFF TGCAGCGTTTTGGGACTAGCGGGATGGATCGATGAGCAGTTCTTC
TRBD2 TRBJ2-7 TRBV5-1 15 - CASSPVAGGRAEQYF TGCGCCAGCAGCCCGGTGGCGGGAGGGAGGGCCGAGCAGTACTTC
- TRBJ2-1 TRBV5-1 15 - CASSSPHVGVHEQFF TGCGCCAGCAGCTCACCCCACGTGGGGGTCCATGAGCAGTTCTTC
- TRBJ2-2 TRBV5-4 16 - CASSLAPPGARGELFF TGTGCCAGCAGCTTGGCCCCACCGGGAGCGCGCGGGGAGCTGTTTTTT